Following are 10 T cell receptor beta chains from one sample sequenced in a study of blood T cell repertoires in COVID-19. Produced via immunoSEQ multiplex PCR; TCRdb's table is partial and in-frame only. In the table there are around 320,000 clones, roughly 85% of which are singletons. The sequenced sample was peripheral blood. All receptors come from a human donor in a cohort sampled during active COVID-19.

The CDR3 nucleotides read TGTGCCAGCAGCCGACAGGGAAATCAGCCCCAGCATTTT. Translating gives CASSRQGNQPQHF. The chain carries TRBV3-1 (or the pseudogene TRBV3-2) and TRBJ1-5, with 7 bases lining up with TRBD1. CDR3 length: 13 amino acids. The germline V gene encodes CDR1 LGHDT and CDR2 YNNKEL (reference sequence). V trimming: 4 bases; J trimming: 4 bases; junction bases outside the gene matches: 1.

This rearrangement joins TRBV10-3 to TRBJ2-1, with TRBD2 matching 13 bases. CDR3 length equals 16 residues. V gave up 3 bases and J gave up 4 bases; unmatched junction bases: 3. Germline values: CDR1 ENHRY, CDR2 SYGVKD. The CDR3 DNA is TGTGCCATCAGTGACGGACTAGCGGGGGAGTACAATGAGCAGTTCTTC. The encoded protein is CAISDGLAGEYNEQFF.

CDR3 residues: CASSLGTGEEKLFF. CDR3 nucleotide sequence: TGTGCCAGCAGCTTAGGGACAGGGGAGGAAAAACTGTTTTTT. The gene calls are TRBV13 and TRBJ1-4, with 8 nucleotides matching TRBD1. CDR1 is PRHDT, CDR2 FYEKMQ, per germline (reference sequence). V lost 0 bases and J lost 8; bases outside the gene matches: 2. The CDR3 is made up of 14 amino acids.

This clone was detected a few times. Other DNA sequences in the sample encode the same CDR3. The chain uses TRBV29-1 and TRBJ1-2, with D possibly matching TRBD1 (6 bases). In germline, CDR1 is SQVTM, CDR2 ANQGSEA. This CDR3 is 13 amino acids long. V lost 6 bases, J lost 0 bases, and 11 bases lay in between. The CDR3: CSVEQGTNYGYTF. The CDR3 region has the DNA TGCAGCGTGGAACAGGGCACTAACTATGGCTACACCTTC.

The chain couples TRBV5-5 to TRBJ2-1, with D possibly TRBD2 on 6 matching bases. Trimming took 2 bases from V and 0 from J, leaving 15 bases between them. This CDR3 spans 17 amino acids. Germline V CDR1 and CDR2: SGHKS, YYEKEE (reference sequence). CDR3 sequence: CASSFFGAGNSYNEQFF. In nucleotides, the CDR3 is TGTGCCAGCAGCTTTTTCGGTGCGGGGAACTCCTACAATGAGCAGTTCTTC.

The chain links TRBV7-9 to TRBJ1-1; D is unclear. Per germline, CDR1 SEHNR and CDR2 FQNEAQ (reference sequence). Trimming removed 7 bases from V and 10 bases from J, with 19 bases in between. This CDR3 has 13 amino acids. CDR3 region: CASTPMVGEVAFF. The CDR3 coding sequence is TGTGCCAGCACCCCCATGGTCGGGGAAGTAGCTTTCTTT.

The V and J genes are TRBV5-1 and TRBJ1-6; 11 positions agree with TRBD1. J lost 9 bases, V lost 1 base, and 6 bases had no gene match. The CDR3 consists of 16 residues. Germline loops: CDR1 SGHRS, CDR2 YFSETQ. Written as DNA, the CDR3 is TGCGCCAGCAGCTTGTACCCGGGACAGGGGGGTTCACCCCTCCACTTT. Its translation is CASSLYPGQGGSPLHF.

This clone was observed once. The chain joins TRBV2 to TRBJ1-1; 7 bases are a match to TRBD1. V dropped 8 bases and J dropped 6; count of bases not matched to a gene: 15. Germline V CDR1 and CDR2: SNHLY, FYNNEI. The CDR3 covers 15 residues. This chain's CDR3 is CASFKGAGSFSEAFF. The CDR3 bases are TGTGCCAGCTTTAAGGGGGCAGGGTCTTTCTCTGAAGCTTTCTTT.

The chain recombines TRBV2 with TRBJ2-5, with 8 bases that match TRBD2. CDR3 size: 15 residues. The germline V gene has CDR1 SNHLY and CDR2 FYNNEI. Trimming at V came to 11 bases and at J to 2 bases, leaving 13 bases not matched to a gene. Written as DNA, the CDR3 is TGTGCCTCCCAACCGGGGGCGGGGGGACAAGAGACCCAGTACTTC. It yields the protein CASQPGAGGQETQYF. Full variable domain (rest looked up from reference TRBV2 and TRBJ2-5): EPEVTQTPSHQVTQMGQEVILRCVPISNHLYFYWYRQILGQKVEFLVSFYNNEISEKSEIFDDQFSVERPDGSNFTLKIRSTKLEDSAMYFCASQPGAGGQETQYFGPGTRLLVL.

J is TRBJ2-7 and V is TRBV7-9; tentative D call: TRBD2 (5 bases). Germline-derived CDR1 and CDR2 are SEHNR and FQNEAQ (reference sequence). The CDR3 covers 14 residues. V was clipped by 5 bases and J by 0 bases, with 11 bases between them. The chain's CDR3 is CASSDLADSYEQYF. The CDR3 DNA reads TGTGCCAGCAGCGATCTAGCTGACTCCTACGAGCAGTACTTC.